These T cell receptor beta chains were read from a single sample in a study of beta chain features in type 1 diabetes. Repertoires were generated with immunoSEQ multiplex PCR, while TCRdb's copy carries only in-frame clones and drops some. The repertoire consists of just under 150,000 clones, with less than 11% occurring once and the leading ten covering about 1.3%. The specimen sequenced was naive CD4+ T cells from blood. The receptors here all came from a young man in good health. Both conserved end residues are part of each CDR3. Expanded clones are given a class, and other clones once, few, many or no size at all.

>TRBV4-3|few|TRBJ2-1
CASSLQALSYNEQFF
>TRBV4-2|few|TRBJ1-3
CASSQIARSSGNTIYF
>TRBV19|NA|TRBJ1-2
CASTLARVGGGYTF
>TRBV7-2|NA|TRBJ1-3
CASSLGVSGNTIYF
>TRBV5-6|NA|TRBJ2-7
CASSTPLRAGALYEQYF
>TRBV7-8|NA|TRBJ2-1
CASSSGDEQFF
>TRBV7-9|NA|TRBJ1-3
CASSLMPTVISSGNTIYF
>TRBV30|few|TRBJ1-1
CAWSGDRGLNTEAFF
>TRBV5-1|few|TRBJ2-5
CASRLRGMETQYF
>TRBV6-1|few|TRBJ1-2
CATQHRNYGYTF
>TRBV7-8|NA|TRBJ1-2
CASSPRDSLRGYTF
>TRBV6-6|NA|TRBJ1-5
CAARVLSQPQHF
>TRBV5-1|NA|TRBJ2-5
CASSLGLPGETQYF
>TRBV5-1|few|TRBJ1-2
CASSKPGQLYGYTF
>TRBV7-2|NA|TRBJ1-2
CASSLAYSGGASYYGYTF
>TRBV28|few|TRBJ2-3
CASSLRVNTQYF
>TRBV11-3|NA|TRBJ2-5
CASSLGIAATQETQYF
>TRBV29-1|few|TRBJ1-2
CSVEPGSYGYTF
>TRBV6-5|many|TRBJ2-1
CASSPYNEQFF
>TRBV10-3|many|TRBJ2-7
CAISGTSGGSYEQYF
>TRBV11-2|NA|TRBJ2-4
CASSLLRDTQVGNIQYF
>TRBV7-2|few|TRBJ2-5
CASSLFAGGQETQYF
>TRBV4-3|many|TRBJ2-3
CASSQDRYTQYF
>TRBV9|NA|TRBJ1-6
CASSVGSVGGWNSPLHF
>TRBV2|few|TRBJ2-3
CASTSGASTDTQYF
>TRBV23-1|many|TRBJ2-1
CASSPLREPGQATYNEQFF
>TRBV7-2|many|TRBJ2-4
CASSLQGNIQYF
>TRBV4-3|NA|TRBJ1-6
CASSQETGGRSPLHF
>TRBV18|few|TRBJ2-1
CASQGVGPSYNEQFF
>TRBV7-2|NA|TRBJ1-3
CASSLGGSGNTIYF
>TRBV28|NA|TRBJ2-5
CASNLRIAGPQETQYF
>TRBV5-4|few|TRBJ2-3
CASSSLLLASTDTQCF
>TRBV30|few|TRBJ1-2
CAWYSDSYYTF
>TRBV30|NA|TRBJ2-5
CAWSVPGGEGGQTQYF
>TRBV5-1|few|TRBJ2-1
CASSSLGTSGYNEQFF
>TRBV18|NA|TRBJ2-5
CASSQPSGETQYF
>TRBV5-5|few|TRBJ2-7
CASSLGPDSYEQYF